These 28 T cell receptor beta chains came from one sample sequenced in a study of shared clonotypes between healthy human individuals. The repertoire was sequenced with immunoSEQ multiplex PCR; TCRdb's copy has only in-frame clones and lacks some. Of some 1.4 million clones listed, 96% are singletons. The sample consisted of naive CD4+ T cells sorted from blood. This sample's subset: CD45RA+ positively selected. The receptors stem from a man aged 25 to 45 in good health.

This chain connects TRBV7-6 to TRBJ2-2; TRBD1 agrees at 11 bases. From germline, CDR1 is SGHVS and CDR2 FNYEAQ. The CDR3 sequence is 17 residues long. V trimming: 5 bases; J trimming: 3 bases; junction bases outside the gene matches: 8. CDR3 bases: TGTGCCAGCAGCCGCGGGACAGGGGGTTCGTACACCGGGGAGCTGTTTTTT. Amino acid sequence: CASSRGTGGSYTGELFF. The complete variable domain, with remaining parts taken from reference TRBV7-6 and TRBJ2-2, reads GAGVSQSPRYKVTKRGQDVALRCDPISGHVSLYWYRQALGQGPEFLTYFNYEAQQDKSGLPNDRFSAERPEGSISTLTIQRTEQRDSAMYRCASSRGTGGSYTGELFFGEGSRLTVL.

The chain combines TRBV7-9 with TRBJ2-4; 7 nucleotides agree with TRBD2. The CDR3 is 15 amino acids. Per germline, CDR1 SEHNR and CDR2 FQNEAQ (reference sequence). V trimming: 1 base; J trimming: 7 bases; junction bases outside the gene matches: 7. Here the CDR3 DNA reads TGTGCCAGCAGCTTAGGTCGGACTAGAGTGAACATTCAGTACTTC. Translation gives CASSLGRTRVNIQYF.

This chain links TRBV18 with TRBJ2-7, with 10 bases matching TRBD1. The CDR3 contains 17 residues. V was clipped by 5 bases and J by 5 bases; unmatched bases: 15. The germline CDR1 and CDR2 sequences are KGHSH and LQKENI. CDR3 in amino acids: CASSSVGAGQGSHEQYF. The CDR3 DNA reads as TGTGCCAGCTCAAGCGTAGGAGCGGGACAGGGGTCCCACGAGCAGTACTTC.

This chain joins TRBV19 and TRBJ1-1, with D uncertain. The CDR3 contains 15 residues. V lost 4 bases to trimming and J lost 1 base, with 13 bases between them. The germline V gene has CDR1 LNHDA and CDR2 SQIVND (reference sequence). CDR3 DNA: TGTGCCAGTAGTAATGGGCCCCCTAAGAACACTGAAGCTTTCTTT. Translation: CASSNGPPKNTEAFF.

The chain carries TRBV5-4 and TRBJ2-7, with a tentative D call TRBD2 (6 bases). Trimming shortened V by 0 bases and J by 3 bases, and 16 bases separated the two germline ends. Per the germline V gene, CDR1 is SGHNT and CDR2 is YYREEE (reference sequence). The CDR3 is 16 residues long. The CDR3 coding sequence is TGTGCCAGCAGCTTGGGCTCCGGGACTGCAATCTACGAGCAGTACTTC. This codes for CASSLGSGTAIYEQYF.

V gene TRBV19 combines with J gene TRBJ1-1; D ambiguous. The germline CDR1 and CDR2 sequences are LNHDA and SQIVND (reference sequence). With 1 base removed from V and 1 base from J, the gap between germline ends came to 4 bases. The CDR3 length is 13 residues. CDR3 sequence: CASSIVENTEAFF. The CDR3 DNA reads TGTGCCAGTAGTATAGTGGAGAACACTGAAGCTTTCTTT.

This chain links TRBV27 with TRBJ2-1; perhaps TRBD2 as D (6 bases). Per the germline V gene, CDR1 is MNHEY and CDR2 is SMNVEV (reference sequence). Trimming left V 6 bases short and J 0 bases short, with 12 bases between. The CDR3 runs 15 residues. In DNA, the CDR3 is TGTGCCAGCAGGCTGAGCGGGTACTCCTACAATGAGCAGTTCTTC. Translation gives CASRLSGYSYNEQFF.

This clone appeared a few times. The V and J genes are TRBV21-1 and TRBJ2-4; TRBD2, the D gene given by the table, was not confirmed from the DNA. TRBV21-1 is designated a pseudogene. The CDR3 contains 21 residues. Written as DNA, the CDR3 is TGTGCCAGCAGCAAAGGTCCGAGGGGACTAGCGGGACCCAAAGCCAAAAACATTCAGTACTTC. Translating gives CASSKGPRGLAGPKAKNIQYF.

The genes are TRBV10-1 and TRBJ2-2; 14 bases fit TRBD2. The CDR3 is 17 residues long. Germline assignment: CDR1 WNHNN and CDR2 SYGVQD (reference sequence). Germline trimming cut 0 bases from V and 6 bases from J; bases unmatched to any gene: 3. The CDR3 is CASSESGLAGAPGELFF. The CDR3 DNA reads TGCGCCAGCAGTGAGTCGGGACTAGCGGGAGCCCCCGGGGAGCTGTTTTTT.

The chain carries TRBV10-1 and TRBJ2-1; 7 bases fit TRBD1. Looked up from germline, CDR1 is WNHNN and CDR2 is SYGVQD (reference sequence). The CDR3 sequence is 16 residues long. Trimming cost V 7 bases and J 7 bases; bases outside gene matches: 16. CDR3 coding DNA: TGCGCCAGCATCCCTCCGGGCAGGGGGATTCGGAATGAGCAGTTCTTC. Amino acid sequence: CASIPPGRGIRNEQFF.

The chain combines TRBV18 with TRBJ2-1; D not resolved. This CDR3 spans 15 amino acids. Looked up from germline, CDR1 is KGHSH and CDR2 is LQKENI. Trimming shortened V by 3 bases and J by 3 bases, and 12 bases separated the two germline ends. CDR3 sequence: CASSPSKVVYNEQFF. CDR3 bases: TGTGCCAGCTCACCCAGTAAAGTGGTCTACAATGAGCAGTTCTTC.

This chain joins TRBV7-9 and TRBJ2-7; D is tentatively TRBD1 or TRBD2 (5 bases each). Germline V lookup: CDR1 SEHNR, CDR2 FQNEAQ (reference sequence). V lost 5 bases and J 3 bases, leaving 17 bases between the germline ends. The CDR3 spans 15 residues. The CDR3 bases are TGTGCCAGCAGCGTTACCGGGACGCCTTTCTACGAGCAGTACTTC. It yields the protein CASSVTGTPFYEQYF.

V is TRBV9 and J is TRBJ1-1, with TRBD1 identical over 8 bases. Germline V gives CDR1 SGDLS, CDR2 YYNGEE. J gave up 5 bases and V 0 bases, and 6 bases lay outside the gene matches. The length of the CDR3 is 15 residues. CDR3 sequence (DNA): TGTGCCAGCAGCGTAGCTGCAGGGGGCTATACTGAAGCTTTCTTT. Protein: CASSVAAGGYTEAFF.

This sequence joins TRBV5-4 and TRBJ2-7, with D tentatively TRBD1 (6 bases). CDR1 is SGHNT, CDR2 YYREEE, per germline (reference sequence). The CDR3 extends over 17 amino acids. V was trimmed by 3 bases and J by 1 base, leaving 20 bases between them. The CDR3 loop is CASSSTTTGIGSYEQYF. The CDR3 coding sequence is TGTGCCAGCAGCTCAACAACTACAGGGATAGGGTCCTACGAGCAGTACTTC.

This clone was observed once. The chain carries TRBV9 and TRBJ1-1; D is unresolved. Between the trimmed V and J ends, which lost 6 bases and 0 bases, there was a span of 12 bases. Germline values: CDR1 SGDLS, CDR2 YYNGEE. This CDR3 has 14 residues. The chain's CDR3 is CASNNRGLNTEAFF. CDR3 bases: TGTGCCAGCAACAACCGAGGTCTGAACACTGAAGCTTTCTTT.

The CDR3 region is CASSEYGELFF. CDR3 bases: TGTGCCAGCAGTGAGTACGGGGAGCTGTTTTTT. This sequence joins TRBV2 and TRBJ2-2; no clear D. CDR1 and CDR2 (germline): SNHLY, FYNNEI. The CDR3 spans 11 residues. V lost 3 bases, J lost 7 bases, and 3 bases lay in between.

The rearrangement joins TRBV27 to TRBJ2-7; 8 bases agree with TRBD1. The CDR3 extends over 14 amino acids. V was clipped by 6 bases and J by 3 bases; unmatched bases: 7. Germline V gene sequence: CDR1 MNHEY, CDR2 SMNVEV (reference sequence). The CDR3 DNA reads TGTGCCAGCAGCGTTGACAGGGGAGTCTACGAGCAGTACTTC. Protein sequence: CASSVDRGVYEQYF.

In nucleotides, the CDR3 is TGCGCCAGCACCTCAGCGGGAGGGCACAAAGAGACCCAGTACTTC. Translation gives CASTSAGGHKETQYF. The chain couples TRBV10-1 to TRBJ2-5; TRBD2 matches 10 bases. Trimming removed 7 bases from V and 3 bases from J; junction bases left unmatched: 8. This CDR3 region has 15 residues. The germline V gene has CDR1 WNHNN and CDR2 SYGVQD (reference sequence).

The chain links TRBV27 to TRBJ2-4, with D uncertain. Per the germline V gene, CDR1 is MNHEY and CDR2 is SMNVEV (reference sequence). V was cut by 0 bases and J by 0 bases, with 12 bases left in between. This CDR3 contains 17 residues. DNA of the CDR3: TGTGCCAGCAGTTTATCGTCGGGCAGTTTAGCCAAAAACATTCAGTACTTC. Protein sequence: CASSLSSGSLAKNIQYF.

V usage is TRBV6-5 and J usage is TRBJ1-1; the D gene is possibly TRBD1 (6 bases). Germline loops: CDR1 MNHEY, CDR2 SVGAGI. V was shortened by 2 bases and J by 0 bases, with 10 bases between the two germline ends. The CDR3 is made up of 15 amino acids. CDR3 loop: CASSYGGQMNTEAFF. The CDR3 DNA reads TGTGCCAGCAGTTACGGGGGGCAGATGAACACTGAAGCTTTCTTT.

The chain joins TRBV29-1 to TRBJ2-2, with TRBD2 identical over 9 bases. Germline V lookup: CDR1 SQVTM, CDR2 ANQGSEA. The V segment lost 7 bases and the J segment 2 bases; nucleotides outside the gene matches: 14. The length of the CDR3 is 17 residues. The CDR3 DNA follows: TGCAGCGCTCTACGGGGCGGGAGGGGTGATAACACCGGGGAGCTGTTTTTT. Protein product: CSALRGGRGDNTGELFF.

V usage is TRBV5-1 and J usage is TRBJ2-4, with no clear D. This CDR3 comprises 15 residues. Germline V lookup: CDR1 SGHRS, CDR2 YFSETQ. Trimming took off 0 bases at V and 5 bases at J, with 12 bases between the two ends. CDR3 in amino acids: CASSLAPRPQNIQYF. The DNA of the CDR3 is TGCGCCAGCAGCTTGGCCCCTCGTCCCCAAAACATTCAGTACTTC.

The V call is TRBV11-3, the J call TRBJ2-1; 11 bases agree with TRBD2. Unmatched junction bases numbered 17, after V lost 5 bases and J lost 5 bases. The CDR3 contains 19 residues. Germline V gene lookup returns CDR1 SGHNT and CDR2 YENEEA. The CDR3 sequence is CASSNHLTSGTINHNEQFF. Here the CDR3 DNA reads TGTGCCAGCAGCAACCACTTGACTAGCGGGACAATAAACCACAATGAGCAGTTCTTC. Combining the CDR3 with reference TRBV11-3 and TRBJ2-1 gives the whole variable domain EAGVVQSPRYKIIEKKQPVAFWCNPISGHNTLYWYLQNLGQGPELLIRYENEEAVDDSQLPKDRFSAERLKGVDSTLKIQPAELGDSAVYLCASSNHLTSGTINHNEQFFGPGTRLTVL.

A note on this clone: Other DNA sequences from this sample encode an identical CDR3 as well. The chain carries TRBV18 and TRBJ2-1; 10 bases line up with TRBD1. V lost 6 bases and J lost 2; bases outside the gene matches: 4. The length of the CDR3 is 15 residues. CDR1 is KGHSH and CDR2 is LQKENI in the germline V gene. The CDR3 here is CASSPTGGAYNEQFF. The CDR3 bases are TGTGCCAGCTCCCCGACAGGGGGCGCCTACAATGAGCAGTTCTTC.

The V and J genes are TRBV6-5 and TRBJ1-2; no reliable D call. Trimming left V 0 bases short and J 4 bases short, with 9 bases between. The CDR3 loop spans 14 amino acids. Germline V lookup: CDR1 MNHEY, CDR2 SVGAGI. The CDR3 nucleotides read TGTGCCAGCAGTTACTCCGGGCAGATCTATGGCTACACCTTC. Protein sequence: CASSYSGQIYGYTF.

J is TRBJ2-3 and V is TRBV27, with TRBD2 matching over 9 bases. The CDR3 length is 15 residues. Germline CDR1 MNHEY, CDR2 SMNVEV (reference sequence). Germline trimming cut 5 bases from V and 7 bases from J; bases unmatched to any gene: 10. The CDR3 loop is CASSPGGRAVYTQYF. CDR3 bases: TGTGCCAGCAGTCCTGGCGGGAGGGCCGTTTATACGCAGTATTTT.

The rearrangement links TRBV11-3 to TRBJ2-2, with TRBD2 as a possible D gene (5 bases). The germline V gene encodes CDR1 SGHNT and CDR2 YENEEA. CDR3 length equals 15 residues. Trimming took 1 base from V and 1 from J, leaving 7 bases between them. CDR3 DNA: TGTGCCAGCAGCTTAGGCGGAGGGAACACCGGGGAGCTGTTTTTT. This translates into CASSLGGGNTGELFF.

The chain carries TRBV29-1 and TRBJ1-2; D remains ambiguous. Trimming shortened V by 2 bases and J by 7 bases, and 14 bases separated the two germline ends. This CDR3 is 13 amino acids long. Germline loops: CDR1 SQVTM, CDR2 ANQGSEA. The CDR3 sequence: CSVENVLDAGYTF. In nucleotides, the CDR3 is TGCAGCGTTGAAAATGTATTGGATGCTGGCTACACCTTC.